This TCR beta chain stems from a study of T cell responses to AZD1222 COVID-19 vaccine. Findings of the study overall: Vaccine-associated CD4 TCRs spanned spike, dominant at 160-218 and 743-854.

Libraries were prepared by immunoSEQ multiplex PCR; TCRdb keeps only in-frame clonotypes and omits some of them. The sample consists of around 110,000 clones, about 90% of them appearing once. Notes on this clone: As yet, its antigen is unknown.

This receptor was taken from an adult in good health. This specimen was peripheral blood, taken on day 0 of AZD1222 vaccination.

CDR3 region: CASSLGTGVGNTIYF. The CDR3 nucleotides are TGCGCCAGCAGCTTGGGGACAGGGGTTGGAAACACCATATATTTT. This chain uses TRBV5-1 with TRBJ1-3, with 9 bases lining up with TRBD1. The germline CDR1 and CDR2 sequences are SGHRS and YFSETQ. The V and J ends lost 0 bases and 3 bases, in that order; junction bases with no gene match: 1. The CDR3 runs 15 residues.